The T cell receptor (beta chain) described here comes from a study of vaccination effects on CD4 cells after COVID-19. Study-wide results and caveats: Vaccine-induced clones in healthy vaccinees cross-reacted with common cold coronaviruses in only 1 of 255 cases.

Of note for this clone: Its antigen is not identified.

Method: immunoSEQ multiplex PCR; TCRdb's copy keeps in-frame clones and lacks some. This sample has tens of thousands of clones, with around 75% found just once. Antigen-specific CD4+ T cells were expanded with viral peptide pools in the ViraFEST assay before sequencing. CD4+ T cell isolation took place after 10 days of culture. Nobody among the vaccine recipients had prior SARS-CoV-2 infection (nucleocapsid antibodies were negative). Supplemented with 7.5 to 10 IU/ml IL-2 and around 10 ug/ml peptides, a few million PBMC per well were kept in culture. On both days 3 and 7, half of the culture medium was replaced with IL-2 medium. Deletions cut 6 bases from V and 5 bases from J, with 8 bases between. Germline CDR1 reads SEHNR; CDR2 reads FQNEAQ (reference sequence). This CDR3 spans 13 amino acids.

This receptor was obtained from a human donor who received a COVID-19 vaccine. The rearrangement uses TRBV7-9 and TRBJ1-6, with D hard to call. The sample was CD4+ T cells from PBMCs cultured with HCoV-NL63 spike peptides, taken before COVID-19 vaccination. The CDR3 loop reads CASRETHNSPLHF. Here the CDR3 DNA reads TGTGCCAGCAGAGAAACTCATAATTCACCCCTCCACTTT.